The clone carrying this TCR beta chain was seen more than once but under ten times. What it binds is unknown. Researchers prepared the TCRbeta library using unique molecular identifiers, the study reports. TCRdb recomputed calls from the PCR reads with MiXCR, one row per CDR3 protein. The sample records approximately 230,000 distinct CDR3 sequences, roughly 24% being singletons. These data come from a study of T-cell reconstitution after alpha-beta-depleted transplantation in children. Study-level results: Approximately two months post-transplant, alpha-beta T cells reportedly originated from several hundred expanded graft clones. Newly made T cells mostly supplied T-cell counts and diversity one year after transplant.

The germline CDR1 and CDR2 sequences are DFQATT and SNEGSKA (reference sequence). The CDR3 is 11 amino acids. V was cut by 0 bases and J by 7 bases, with 4 bases left in between. The sample in question was PBMCs, obtained before TCRalphabeta/CD19-depleted stem cell transplant. V and J are TRBV20-1 and TRBJ2-1; D remains unclear. The TCR originated in a girl aged 2-15 years with Fanconi anemia, due to receive a stem cell transplant. CDR3 DNA sequence: TGCAGTGCTAGAGAGAGTAATGAGCAGTTCTTC. Protein sequence: CSARESNEQFF.